The present entry profiles one T cell receptor (beta chain) with its context. Its recognized antigen is unknown. No much larger clone is present one base from it, and per-base qualities are unavailable. This entry comes from a study of blood T cell repertoires in COVID-19 (TCRdb year 2020). General notes on the study: Samples covering the acute and convalescent phases of COVID-19 were provided by collaborators in the United States, Italy and Spain. The repertoires were made available in a free public database intended to serve as a resource for research on the immune response to SARS-CoV-2. Where available, HLA class I and class II types were taken from metadata supplied by the sample provider and were not determined by assay-based typing. The dataset comprised deeply sampled blood TCRbeta repertoires from subjects exposed to, actively infected with, or recovered from COVID-19. The material from the prospective study consisted of cDNA or gDNA derived from T cells, B-cell-depleted T cells, or PBMCs. The samples were drawn from two sources: the first 160 participants of the ongoing ImmuneRACE study, and some 1,300 subjects contributed by 6 global collaborators. Sample metadata almost always included a de-identified subject ID, COVID-19 status, age in years and sex.

Its CDR3 holds 16 amino acids, cysteine through phenylalanine. Only the CDR3 part of the read is kept: 48 bases, read in frame from the first base. A distance of 13 bases separates the germline ends of V and J, which lose 5 bases and 3 bases respectively. The germline V gene encodes CDR1 KGHDR and CDR2 SFDVKD. TCRbeta CDR3 regions were amplified from genomic DNA by means of the immunoSEQ Assay, a bias-controlled multiplex PCR. The paper's data handling went like this. The number of nucleated cells in each sample was estimated from the amplification of reference gene primers within the assay. Sequence reads were collapsed and filtered to measure the absolute abundance of every unique TCRbeta CDR3 rearrangement. Productive Simpson clonality was computed per sample as the square root of Simpson's diversity index over productive rearrangements. The clones in this table, taken by TCRdb from immuneACCESS, are in-frame only. Not every clone is retained; where verified, under half of the shortfall comes from an unresolved V gene, and the cause of the rest is unknown. Clone size and V and J calls were adopted from that table, with D and trimming inferred from the DNA. Within this sample are 250,000 to 300,000 clones, with 86% of them counted one time only. Less than 4.5% of the sample is taken by the ten largest.

The research as a whole found: Clinical and demographic metadata were provided uncurated, with the amount varying by source and participant.

Each collaborating institution followed its own protocols to collect whole blood in K2EDTA tubes. Collaborator samples were shipped for TCRbeta analysis as frozen whole blood, isolated PBMCs, or DNA extracted from either sample type. The receptor's source is a man between 18 and 35 years old with active or convalescent COVID-19. The sequenced sample consisted of peripheral blood. Rearrangement joined TRBV24-1 to TRBJ2-6; a tentative D call is TRBD2 (6 bases match). CDR3 sequence: CATSARREVGANVLTF. The nucleotide sequence is TGTGCCACCAGTGCCCGAAGGGAGGTTGGGGCCAACGTCCTGACTTTC.